Following are 9 T cell receptor beta chains from one sample sequenced in a study of OX40 agonist ivuxolimab in advanced cancers. Method: immunoSEQ multiplex PCR; TCRdb's copy keeps in-frame clones and lacks some. Of about 66,000 clones in the sample, about 90% were seen once. The sample here was CD4+ or CD8+ T cells sorted from blood, taken in a trial of the OX40 agonist ivuxolimab. Every receptor here comes from an adult with an advanced solid tumor such as melanoma, head and neck, liver or kidney cancer.

The chain has TRBV7-9 and TRBJ2-3, with 11 bases matching TRBD2. V was clipped by 6 bases and J by 7 bases; unmatched bases: 9. CDR3 size: 15 residues. Germline-derived CDR1 and CDR2 are SEHNR and FQNEAQ (reference sequence). The CDR3 DNA reads TGTGCCAGCAGTCTAGCGGGAGGTTCAGCAAATACGCAGTATTTT. Its translation: CASSLAGGSANTQYF.

This chain connects TRBV10-2 to TRBJ1-5; D ambiguous. Trimming took off 2 bases at V and 0 bases at J, with 5 bases between the two ends. From germline, CDR1 is WSHSY and CDR2 SAAADI. The CDR3 is 14 amino acids. CDR3 amino acids: CASSERDSNQPQHF. In DNA, the CDR3 is TGCGCCAGCAGTGAGAGGGATAGCAATCAGCCCCAGCATTTT.

The CDR3 region is CASSYSGSGSPDTQYF. CDR3 in DNA: TGTGCCAGCAGTTACTCGGGCAGCGGGAGCCCCGATACGCAGTATTTT. The chain couples TRBV6-5 to TRBJ2-3; TRBD2 matches 8 bases. The CDR3 has 16 residues. CDR1 and CDR2 (germline): MNHEY, SVGAGI. The V and J ends lost 0 bases and 6 bases, in that order; junction bases with no gene match: 8.

V and J are TRBV28 and TRBJ1-2; D gene uncertain. The V end was cut by 4 bases, the J end by 5 bases, with 5 bases between. This CDR3 comprises 11 residues. The germline V gene has CDR1 MDHEN and CDR2 SYDVKM. The CDR3 is CASSSIYGYTF. In DNA form, the CDR3 reads TGTGCCAGCAGTTCTATTTATGGCTACACCTTC.

The gene calls are TRBV2 and TRBJ2-7; the D is unclear. V lost 5 bases to trimming and J lost 2 bases, with 10 bases between them. CDR3 length: 13 amino acids. Germline CDR1 reads SNHLY; CDR2 reads FYNNEI. The CDR3, as DNA: TGTGCCAGCAGTCTCCGTACAACCTACGAGCAGTACTTC. The encoded protein is CASSLRTTYEQYF.

This chain uses TRBV6-5 with TRBJ2-1; D may be TRBD2 (5 bases). Germline lookup yields CDR1 MNHEY and CDR2 SVGAGI. The CDR3 is made up of 14 amino acids. V was shortened by 5 bases and J by 10 bases, with 18 bases between the two germline ends. The CDR3 DNA sequence: TGTGCCAGCAGTCGAGGGCCAGTATTCTCGGAGCAGTTCTTC. Protein: CASSRGPVFSEQFF.

The V and J genes are TRBV6-5 and TRBJ1-2; D may be TRBD1 (5 bases). Germline lookup yields CDR1 MNHEY and CDR2 SVGAGI. CDR3 length: 13 residues. Between the trimmed V and J ends, which lost 6 bases and 2 bases, there was a span of 10 bases. This CDR3 is CASSQGRNYGYTF. The DNA for the CDR3 is TGTGCCAGCAGCCAGGGACGGAACTATGGCTACACCTTC.

This clone was counted between two and nine times. The rearrangement joins TRBV28 to TRBJ1-2; 7 bases match TRBD1. CDR3 length: 14 amino acids. Germline CDR1 reads MDHEN; CDR2 reads SYDVKM. V trimming: 5 bases; J trimming: 2 bases; junction bases outside the gene matches: 5. As DNA, the CDR3 is TGTGCCAGCAGTGGGAGGGGGCGGAACTATGGCTACACCTTC. This translates into CASSGRGRNYGYTF.

The chain links TRBV27 to TRBJ2-1, with TRBD2 identical over 12 bases. This CDR3 region has 14 residues. Per germline, CDR1 MNHEY and CDR2 SMNVEV (reference sequence). V gave up 4 bases and J gave up 10 bases; unmatched junction bases: 5. CDR3 sequence: CASSSPGLAGEQFF. The CDR3, as DNA: TGTGCCAGCAGTTCACCGGGACTAGCGGGCGAGCAGTTCTTC.